The sequence of this TCR beta chain was determined in a study of CD8 T cells in Susac syndrome. It was with random hexamers that about 0.45 to 1 ug RNA was reverse transcribed. Each CDR3 protein is one row after TCRdb ran MiXCR on the immunoSEQ multiplex PCR reads. The table records 210,000 or so distinct CDR3 sequences, roughly 93% of them present only once. The source is a human donor with Susac syndrome. Sequencing was carried out using CD4+ T cells from PBMCs.

The CDR3 nucleotides read TGTGCCAGCAGTTTAGGCCAGGATTCGTATGGCTACACCTTC. Protein: CASSLGQDSYGYTF. This sequence joins TRBV28 and TRBJ1-2; D not resolved. The length of the CDR3 is 14 residues. Per the germline V gene, CDR1 is MDHEN and CDR2 is SYDVKM. The germline V and J ends were trimmed by 2 bases and 5 bases, with 12 bases remaining between them.